Listed here is a single T cell receptor beta chain. The protocol was immunoSEQ multiplex PCR, while the TCRdb copy is restricted to in-frame clones and leaves out a portion. Counted here are under 45,000 clones, about 87% occurring once; the ten biggest clones make up over 1%. This sample was included in a study of blood T cell repertoires in COVID-19. Looking at the study overall: T cells, B-cell-depleted T cells, or PBMCs supplied cDNA or gDNA.

CDR1 and CDR2 (germline): LGHDT, YNNKEL (reference sequence). CDR3 size: 17 residues. V dropped 4 bases and J dropped 1 base, with 18 bases sitting between them. The rearrangement uses TRBV3-1 (or the pseudogene TRBV3-2) and TRBJ2-3; a possible D gene is TRBD2 (5 bases). Input material: peripheral blood. The source is a middle-aged woman with acute or convalescent COVID-19. CDR3 DNA: TGTGCCAGCAGCCGGGGTGGGGTGGGGAGCGGCACAGATACGCAGTATTTT. Protein sequence: CASSRGGVGSGTDTQYF.